The T cell receptor beta chain under discussion was sequenced for a study of vaccination effects on CD4 cells after COVID-19. Notes on the study in general: Convalescent patients were scarce, and early post-infection timepoints were absent.

Clones were sequenced by immunoSEQ multiplex PCR, and TCRdb holds only the in-frame ones, with some missing. The sample consists of around 26,000 clones, 78% of them appearing once. Before sequencing, viral peptide pools were used by the ViraFEST assay to expand antigen-specific CD4+ T cells. When around 10 days of culture had elapsed, CD4+ T cells were isolated. From March to December 2020, the person had a SARS-CoV-2 infection that was confirmed by PCR. The authors exchanged half the medium for IL-2 medium on days 3 and 7. Germline CDR1 and CDR2: ENHRY and SYGVKD. This CDR3 is built from 14 residues. Trimming shortened V by 4 bases and J by 1 base, and 8 bases separated the two germline ends. On this clone itself: Its matching antigen is unknown.

The sequence was collected from a human donor who had a prior SARS-CoV-2 infection. This specimen was CD4+ T cells from PBMCs cultured with HCoV-NL63 spike peptides, taken before COVID-19 vaccination. The V and J genes are TRBV10-3 and TRBJ1-5; D may be TRBD1 (5 bases). In DNA form, the CDR3 reads TGTGCCATCAGTGTGGGGGACAGCAATCAGCCCCAGCATTTT. Translating gives CAISVGDSNQPQHF.